One sample yielded the 30 T cell receptor beta chains listed below, sequenced in a study of patients and donors after allogeneic stem cell transplantation. TCRdb re-derived calls from the RT-PCR reads in MiXCR, one entry per CDR3 protein. This table has about 200,000 distinct CDR3 sequences, around two fifths appearing once. The sequenced sample consisted of blood, either unsorted or a sorted T cell fraction (not recorded which). The receptor set was obtained from a human donor who was either an allogeneic HSCT recipient or a stem cell or donor lymphocyte infusion donor (not recorded which). It is not recorded whose cells these are; they may come from a transplant donor.

In its sample, this clonotype was seen a few times. V is TRBV9 and J is TRBJ1-6; D gene unclear. Germline assignment: CDR1 SGDLS and CDR2 YYNGEE. The CDR3 consists of 14 residues. With 3 bases removed from V and 6 bases from J, the gap between germline ends came to 10 bases. This CDR3 is CASSAFSANSPLHF. The CDR3 nucleotides are TGTGCCAGCAGCGCTTTCAGCGCTAATTCACCCCTCCACTTT.

CDR3 nucleotides: TGTGCCAGCAGTTTCCCAACTAATGAGCAGTTCTTC. As protein: CASSFPTNEQFF. The genes are TRBV28 and TRBJ2-1; D is uncertain. Per the germline V gene, CDR1 is MDHEN and CDR2 is SYDVKM. This CDR3 spans 12 amino acids. Trimming took 3 bases from V and 7 from J, leaving 7 bases between them.

This clonotype was detected a few times. The rearrangement joins TRBV11-1 to TRBJ1-1, with D unclear. V dropped 0 bases and J dropped 5 bases, with 7 bases sitting between them. Looked up from germline, CDR1 is SGHAT and CDR2 is FQDESV (reference sequence). The CDR3 length is 13 residues. The CDR3 DNA sequence: TGTGCCAGCAGCTTAGCGTCAGGAACTGAAGCTTTCTTT. It specifies CASSLASGTEAFF.

The chain links TRBV18 to TRBJ1-1; 7 bases match TRBD1. The CDR3 sequence is 16 residues long. Per germline, CDR1 KGHSH and CDR2 LQKENI. J lost 4 bases, V lost 0 bases, and 8 bases had no gene match. The CDR3 here is CASSPPGDRVSTEAFF. CDR3 coding DNA: TGTGCCAGCTCACCACCGGGAGACAGGGTGAGCACTGAAGCTTTCTTT.

The chain uses TRBV7-6 and TRBJ1-3; D possibly corresponds to TRBD1 (5 bases). The CDR3 loop spans 15 amino acids. The V and J ends lost 2 bases and 4 bases respectively, with 12 bases between them. Germline V gene lookup returns CDR1 SGHVS and CDR2 FNYEAQ. The CDR3 spells CASSLNRGAGNTIYF. Here the CDR3 DNA reads TGTGCCAGCAGCTTAAATAGAGGGGCCGGAAACACCATATATTTT.

The V and J genes are TRBV5-1 and TRBJ2-5; D is unresolved. CDR3 length: 13 residues. CDR1 is SGHRS and CDR2 is YFSETQ in the germline V gene. Between the trimmed V and J ends, which lost 0 bases and 5 bases, there was a span of 8 bases. CDR3 nucleotide sequence: TGCGCCAGCAGCTTGGCCCCTTTGGAGACCCAGTACTTC. The encoded protein is CASSLAPLETQYF. Combining the CDR3 with reference TRBV5-1 and TRBJ2-5 gives the whole variable domain KAGVTQTPRYLIKTRGQQVTLSCSPISGHRSVSWYQQTPGQGLQFLFEYFSETQRNKGNFPGRFSGRQFSNSRSEMNVSTLELGDSALYLCASSLAPLETQYFGPGTRLLVL.

The rearrangement joins TRBV6-5 to TRBJ2-3; D uncertain. Looked up from germline, CDR1 is MNHEY and CDR2 is SVGAGI. This CDR3 contains 12 residues. Trimming removed 1 base from V and 5 bases from J, with 4 bases in between. In nucleotides, the CDR3 is TGTGCCAGCAGTTACTTAGGAGATACGCAGTATTTT. This sequence encodes CASSYLGDTQYF.

This sequence joins TRBV4-2 and TRBJ1-2; D might be TRBD1 (5 bases). Trimming took 0 bases from V and 5 from J, leaving 13 bases between them. The CDR3 is 15 amino acids. The germline CDR1 and CDR2 sequences are LGHNA and YNFKEQ. The CDR3 spells CASSQELTVEYGYTF. The DNA of the CDR3 is TGTGCCAGCAGCCAAGAGTTGACAGTCGAATATGGCTACACCTTC.

This chain links TRBV3-1 with TRBJ2-1; TRBD2 might be the D (5 bases). The CDR3 runs to 13 residues. With 1 base removed from V and 10 bases from J, the gap between germline ends came to 11 bases. Germline V gene sequence: CDR1 LGHDT, CDR2 YNNKEL (reference sequence). For the CDR3, the DNA is TGTGCCAGCAGCCAAGCTGCTGGAGGAGAGCAGTTCTTC. It translates to CASSQAAGGEQFF.

V is TRBV5-1 and J is TRBJ2-2, with a weak D call TRBD2 (5 bases). The CDR3 loop spans 14 amino acids. Looked up from germline, CDR1 is SGHRS and CDR2 is YFSETQ. The V end lost 2 bases, the J end lost 2 bases, and 7 bases lay between the germline ends. The CDR3 spells CASSFRGNTGELFF. Written as DNA, the CDR3 is TGCGCCAGCAGCTTCCGGGGAAACACCGGGGAGCTGTTTTTT.

V and J are TRBV7-2 and TRBJ2-3; TRBD2 aligns across 8 bases. The J segment lost 5 bases and the V segment lost 5 bases, leaving 3 bases of the junction unmatched. The CDR3 runs 13 residues. The germline V gene encodes CDR1 SGHTA and CDR2 FQGNSA. The CDR3 loop is CASSRTSQDTQYF. CDR3 DNA: TGTGCCAGCAGCAGGACTAGCCAAGATACGCAGTATTTT.

This clonotype was observed a handful of times. The chain couples TRBV29-1 to TRBJ1-1, with 9 bases aligning to TRBD1. The length of the CDR3 is 11 residues. In germline, CDR1 is SQVTM, CDR2 ANQGSEA. The trim removed 6 bases at V and 8 bases at J, leaving 4 bases unmatched. The CDR3 protein is CSVPGQGEAFF. The DNA for the CDR3 is TGCAGCGTCCCGGGACAGGGCGAAGCTTTCTTT.

This clonotype was seen more than once but under ten times. The genes are TRBV19 and TRBJ1-1, with no clear D. The CDR3 is made up of 13 amino acids. With 2 bases removed from V and 7 bases from J, the gap between germline ends came to 11 bases. The germline V gene has CDR1 LNHDA and CDR2 SQIVND (reference sequence). DNA of the CDR3: TGTGCCAGTAGTATATCTTTGCATCTTGAAGCTTTCTTT. It is translated as CASSISLHLEAFF. Full variable domain (remainder filled in from reference TRBV19 and TRBJ1-1): DGGITQSPKYLFRKEGQNVTLSCEQNLNHDAMYWYRQDPGQGLRLIYYSQIVNDFQKGDIAEGYSVSREKKESFPLTVTSAQKNPTAFYLCASSISLHLEAFFGQGTRLTVV.

This rearrangement joins TRBV7-3 to TRBJ2-3, with 7 nucleotides matching TRBD2. The CDR3 length is 17 residues. In germline, CDR1 is SGHTA, CDR2 FQGTGA. With V trimmed by 2 bases and J by 0 bases, 8 bases remained unmatched. The CDR3 loop is CASSLWVLADSTDTQYF. The CDR3 region has the DNA TGTGCCAGCAGCTTATGGGTTCTAGCGGATAGCACAGATACGCAGTATTTT.

The J gene is TRBJ2-1, the V gene TRBV5-6, with TRBD2 matching 10 bases. The ends lost 2 bases at V and 7 bases at J; junction bases unmatched: 9. Germline CDR1 SGHDT, CDR2 YYEEEE. The CDR3 length is 16 residues. The CDR3 DNA follows: TGTGCCAGCAGCTTCGGGACTAGCGAACGGGGGAATGAGCAGTTCTTC. Residues: CASSFGTSERGNEQFF.

This clonotype was observed a handful of times. The J gene is TRBJ1-1, the V gene TRBV6-1; D uncertain. V gave up 6 bases and J gave up 0 bases, with 8 bases separating them. The germline gives CDR1 MNHNS, CDR2 SASEGT. The CDR3 totals 13 residues. CDR3 protein: CASRSGVNTEAFF. The CDR3 bases are TGTGCCAGCAGGAGCGGGGTGAACACTGAAGCTTTCTTT.

The chain links TRBV5-1 to TRBJ2-3; 13 nucleotides align to TRBD2. Germline V gives CDR1 SGHRS, CDR2 YFSETQ. Losses at the gene ends were 4 bases for V and 0 bases for J; bases not matched to a gene: 5. This CDR3 spans 17 amino acids. Here the CDR3 DNA reads TGCGCCAGCAGCGCAAGGACTAGCGGGAGTAGCACAGATACGCAGTATTTT. Its translation is CASSARTSGSSTDTQYF.

The chain joins TRBV4-3 to TRBJ2-1; D not certain. Trimming shortened V by 0 bases and J by 9 bases, and 3 bases separated the two germline ends. The germline CDR1 and CDR2 sequences are LGHNA and YSLEER. The CDR3 is 11 residues long. The CDR3 here is CASSQDGEQFF. The CDR3, as DNA: TGCGCCAGCAGCCAAGACGGTGAGCAGTTCTTC.

V and J are TRBV4-3 and TRBJ2-5; 10 nucleotides line up with TRBD1. Germline CDR1 and CDR2: LGHNA and YSLEER. The V gene end was trimmed by 3 bases and the J gene end by 4 bases; junction bases not matched to a gene: 11. CDR3 length: 17 amino acids. CDR3 in amino acids: CASSQETGGDVVETQYF. CDR3 coding DNA: TGCGCCAGCAGCCAGGAGACAGGGGGCGACGTTGTAGAGACCCAGTACTTC.

The chain uses TRBV5-1 and TRBJ1-2; possibly TRBD1 for D (5 bases). The germline V and J ends were trimmed by 3 bases and 2 bases, with 11 bases remaining between them. This CDR3 spans 14 amino acids. CDR1 and CDR2 (germline): SGHRS, YFSETQ. The CDR3: CASSWDRSNYGYTF. CDR3 nucleotides: TGCGCCAGCAGCTGGGACCGCTCAAACTATGGCTACACCTTC.

The gene calls are TRBV29-1 and TRBJ1-1; D is ambiguous. CDR3 length: 10 amino acids. Trimming removed 3 bases at V and 6 bases at J, with 5 bases between. From germline, CDR1 is SQVTM and CDR2 ANQGSEA. The CDR3 coding sequence is TGCAGCGTTGACAGTCCTGAAGCTTTCTTT. Translating gives CSVDSPEAFF. Complete variable domain (other parts from reference TRBV29-1 and TRBJ1-1): SAVISQKPSRDICQRGTSLTIQCQVDSQVTMMFWYRQQPGQSLTLIATANQGSEATYESGFVIDKFPISRPNLTFSTLTVSNMSPEDSSIYLCSVDSPEAFFGQGTRLTVV.

This chain uses TRBV3-1 with TRBJ2-1; 7 bases fit TRBD2. CDR1 and CDR2 (germline): LGHDT, YNNKEL (reference sequence). The CDR3 has 16 amino acids. With V trimmed by 1 base and J by 3 bases, 6 bases remained unmatched. CDR3 in DNA: TGTGCCAGCAGCCAAGGTAGTAGCGGGCGCTACAATGAGCAGTTCTTC. Encoded protein: CASSQGSSGRYNEQFF.

V gene TRBV7-6 combines with J gene TRBJ1-1, with unresolved D. The V end was cut by 4 bases, the J end by 0 bases, with 9 bases between. The CDR3 runs 14 residues. Germline V CDR1 and CDR2: SGHVS, FNYEAQ. The CDR3 nucleotides are TGTGCCAGCAGCTCTTCGGTCCTGAACACTGAAGCTTTCTTT. It encodes CASSSSVLNTEAFF.

This chain joins TRBV29-1 and TRBJ2-5; 9 nucleotides align to TRBD1. CDR1 SQVTM and CDR2 ANQGSEA come from the germline V gene. The CDR3 is 13 residues long. With 7 bases clipped from V and 5 bases from J, the junction kept 8 bases outside the gene matches. The CDR3 DNA reads TGCAGCGCAGATACAGGGGGCGGGGAGACCCAGTACTTC. It translates to CSADTGGGETQYF.

Only a few counts were recorded for this clonotype. The chain couples TRBV5-1 to TRBJ1-1; TRBD1 is a possible D gene (6 bases). The germline V and J ends were trimmed by 6 bases and 0 bases, with 12 bases remaining between them. The CDR3 spans 14 residues. Germline CDR1 SGHRS, CDR2 YFSETQ. The CDR3 loop is CASKKTGMNTEAFF. DNA of the CDR3: TGCGCCAGCAAAAAAACAGGGATGAACACTGAAGCTTTCTTT.

The chain links TRBV27 to TRBJ2-1, with D perhaps matching TRBD1 or TRBD2 (5 bases each). This CDR3 region has 12 residues. V was cut by 5 bases and J by 10 bases, with 12 bases left in between. Germline values: CDR1 MNHEY, CDR2 SMNVEV (reference sequence). In DNA, the CDR3 is TGTGCCAGCAGTAAGGTCGGGACGGAGCAGTTCTTC. Its protein product is CASSKVGTEQFF.

The chain has TRBV2 and TRBJ1-6, with D uncertain. This CDR3 is built from 13 residues. The ends were cut back, 4 bases at V and 8 bases at J, with 9 bases in the middle. Germline-derived CDR1 and CDR2 are SNHLY and FYNNEI. DNA for the CDR3: TGTGCCAGCAGTGTAGAGCCGGATTCACCCCTCCACTTT. Amino acids: CASSVEPDSPLHF.

The chain uses TRBV7-9 and TRBJ1-2, with 7 nucleotides matching TRBD1. Trimming took 5 bases from V and 5 from J; bases not matched to a gene: 5. CDR1 and CDR2 from the germline V gene are SEHNR and FQNEAQ (reference sequence). The CDR3 extends over 13 amino acids. CDR3 protein: CASSGGQPYGYTF. The DNA of the CDR3 is TGTGCCAGCAGCGGGGGACAGCCATATGGCTACACCTTC.

This chain connects TRBV7-3 to TRBJ2-1; 7 positions agree with TRBD2. CDR1 and CDR2 (germline): SGHTA, FQGTGA. J lost 1 base, V lost 1 base, and 1 base had no gene match. This CDR3 comprises 15 residues. The CDR3: CASSLIAGSYNEQFF. For the CDR3, the DNA is TGTGCCAGCAGCTTAATAGCGGGTTCCTACAATGAGCAGTTCTTC.

In this sample, this clonotype turned up a few times. CDR3 residues: CASSSGQGHGYTF. CDR3 coding DNA: TGTGCCAGCAGTTCTGGACAGGGTCATGGCTACACCTTC. This sequence joins TRBV2 and TRBJ1-2, with 8 bases fitting TRBD1. From germline, CDR1 is SNHLY and CDR2 FYNNEI. The CDR3 spans 13 residues. V dropped 5 bases and J dropped 6; count of bases not matched to a gene: 5.